These T cell receptor beta chains were read from a single sample in a study of post-analysis software for immune sequencing data. TCRdb reprocessed the PCR reads with MiXCR, giving one entry per CDR3 protein. Of about 570,000 distinct CDR3 sequences listed, around 31% were seen once; the top ten hold approximately 6%. Input material: blood. Source of these receptors: a girl under 18 with multiple sclerosis. Each CDR3 is given with its conserved first and last residue. Fields, in order: V gene, CDR3 protein.

V: TRBV28; CDR3: CASRQVSETQYF
V: TRBV29-1; CDR3: CSVEGLGQETQYF
V: TRBV20-1; CDR3: CSARDMTFYGYTF
V: TRBV4-1; CDR3: CASSHSTGGRVDEQFF
V: TRBV10-3; CDR3: CAISILDRESVNEQFF
V: TRBV20-1; CDR3: CSADQFGTSGGNEQFF
V: TRBV5-1; CDR3: CASSLDPGGQETQYF
V: TRBV5-1; CDR3: CASSLGGGTTAYEQYF
V: TRBV6-5; CDR3: CASSKMTGHSGNTIYF
V: TRBV11-3; CDR3: CASSLTSGSSYNEQFF
V: TRBV11-3; CDR3: CASSPGLENEQFF
V: TRBV4-1; CDR3: CASSQLTTPYAEQYF
V: TRBV5-1; CDR3: CASSSHTGIKEETQYF
V: TRBV12-3/TRBV12-4; CDR3: CASGRVDTQYF
V: TRBV5-1; CDR3: CASSFDREGRGYTF
V: TRBV7-9; CDR3: CASSQQAGTGLYGYTF
V: TRBV5-6; CDR3: CASSLTSGNTIYF
V: TRBV9; CDR3: CASSAHPGRDEQYF
V: TRBV5-1; CDR3: CATSTRATDTQYF
V: TRBV10-2; CDR3: CASRLAGELINEQFF
V: TRBV5-1; CDR3: CASSQGLMYNEQFF
V: TRBV14; CDR3: CASSQPRGKTQYF
V: TRBV28; CDR3: CANGGQGPDTQYF
V: TRBV5-1; CDR3: CASSLGRDAIQVFF
V: TRBV20-1; CDR3: CSARGSRDSPLHF